This T cell receptor beta chain originates from a study of response to subunit inactivated influenza vaccine. Whole-study results and caveats: There was a suggestion from the authors that each seasonal influenza vaccination recruits few new T cells.

This CDR3 has 16 amino acids. Germline CDR1 reads MNHEY; CDR2 reads SVGAGI. Trimming took 3 bases from V and 6 from J, leaving 18 bases between them. The table lists this clonotype with a few counts. Antigen specificity is unknown. TCRdb passed the RT-PCR reads through MiXCR, listing each CDR3 protein once. The table records about 530,000 distinct CDR3 sequences, 12% of them present only once. This clonotype originated in a man aged 45-65 years who received an inactivated influenza vaccine. The J gene is TRBJ1-5, the V gene TRBV6-5, with D possibly matching TRBD1 (6 bases). The material sequenced was PBMCs from blood, taken on the day of vaccination. CDR3 DNA sequence: TGTGCCAGCAGTTATACCGACCCGGGGGCAGGTCAGCCCCAGCATTTT. It is translated as CASSYTDPGAGQPQHF.